The 28 T cell receptor beta chains below all came from one sample that was sequenced in a study of regulatory T cells in long-lasting Graves disease. Time point reported: newly diagnosed GD, antithyroid drugs for less than 3 months. From PBMCs, RNA was extracted and then used to make the TCR library. Construction of the TCR beta libraries employed iRepertoire HTBI primers in conjunction with Arm-PCR of CDR3 regions. MiXCR, run by TCRdb on the multiplex PCR reads, gives a single entry per CDR3 protein. The data hold about 620,000 distinct CDR3 sequences, with approximately 15% observed a single time. These data also formed part of another study, on T cells in Graves' hyperthyroidism and ophthalmopathy.

The specimen comprised peripheral blood mononuclear cells (PBMCs), sampled at new diagnosis, from a patient treated with antithyroid drugs. Receptors were obtained from a woman younger than 45 with Graves disease.

This sequence joins TRBV7-9 and TRBJ1-3; a possible D gene is TRBD1 (6 bases). The CDR3 totals 15 residues. CDR1 is SEHNR and CDR2 is FQNEAQ in the germline V gene (reference sequence). The V end was cut by 5 bases, the J end by 0 bases, with 11 bases between. The CDR3 sequence is CASSPPGVSGNTIYF. In DNA form, the CDR3 reads TGTGCCAGCAGCCCACCAGGGGTCTCTGGAAACACCATATATTTT.

This clonotype was seen ten or more times. The gene calls are TRBV25-1 and TRBJ1-2, with D possibly being TRBD1 (6 bases). The germline V gene encodes CDR1 MGHDK and CDR2 SYGVNS. The CDR3 has 15 amino acids. V lost 5 bases to trimming and J lost 7 bases, with 20 bases between them. CDR3 loop: CASSWSGGLAAGYTF. CDR3 nucleotide sequence: TGTGCCAGCAGTTGGTCGGGGGGGCTTGCTGCTGGCTACACCTTC.

This clonotype was observed at least ten times. The chain joins TRBV18 to TRBJ2-1; TRBD2 is a possible D gene (6 bases). The germline gives CDR1 KGHSH, CDR2 LQKENI. The CDR3 is 15 amino acids. Trimming took 2 bases from V and 12 from J, leaving 20 bases between them. The CDR3 DNA is TGTGCCAGCTCACCATTGCGGGATACTGGCCCGTCGCAGTTCTTC. This codes for CASSPLRDTGPSQFF.

Remarks on this clonotype: This may come from a read error, since a much larger clone is one base off. No conserved phenylalanine or tryptophan ends this CDR3, so it is likely a read error. This rearrangement joins TRBV19 to TRBJ1-1; 9 bases are shared with TRBD1. CDR1 is LNHDA and CDR2 is SQIVND in the germline V gene (reference sequence). V lost 6 bases, J lost 5 bases, and 4 bases stayed unmatched. The CDR3 consists of 13 residues. The DNA for the CDR3 is TGTGCCAGTAGATACGACAGGGGGACTGAAGCTTTCTCT. This gives the protein CASRYDRGTEAFS.

The chain joins TRBV29-1 to TRBJ2-7; D may be TRBD1 (7 bases). Germline V gene sequence: CDR1 SQVTM, CDR2 ANQGSEA. The CDR3 sequence is 17 residues long. Trimming stripped 4 bases from V and 7 bases from J, with 29 bases between. For the CDR3, the DNA is TGCAGCGTTGGGGGGGCTTTCTCGACAGGGATCCAGGGGGAGCAGTACTTC. Its translation: CSVGGAFSTGIQGEQYF.

The J gene is TRBJ2-4, the V gene TRBV2; D may match TRBD1 or TRBD2 (5 bases each). Germline values: CDR1 SNHLY, CDR2 FYNNEI. The CDR3 has 15 residues. V was clipped by 3 bases and J by 0 bases, with 9 bases between them. The CDR3 DNA reads TGTGCCAGCAGTGAGGGGGAACTAGCCAAAAACATTCAGTACTTC. Translated: CASSEGELAKNIQYF.

In this sample, this clonotype turned up many times. V gene TRBV20-1 combines with J gene TRBJ2-3, with D hard to call. CDR1 is DFQATT, CDR2 SNEGSKA, per germline (reference sequence). Trimming shortened V by 7 bases and J by 0 bases, and 8 bases separated the two germline ends. This CDR3 has 12 amino acids. CDR3 in amino acids: CSGGTSTDTQYF. DNA for the CDR3: TGCAGTGGCGGCACTAGCACAGATACGCAGTATTTT.

This clonotype was seen ten or more times. The rearrangement uses TRBV10-3 and TRBJ1-2; D remains ambiguous. Trimming removed 4 bases at V and 8 bases at J, with 11 bases between. Per the germline V gene, CDR1 is ENHRY and CDR2 is SYGVKD. This CDR3 is built from 12 residues. The DNA for the CDR3 is TGTGCCATCAGTGGTGGGATCCTGGGCTACACCTTC. Translation gives CAISGGILGYTF.

This clonotype was seen repeatedly, ten times or more. CDR3 loop: CSANDQGTDTQYF. CDR3 nucleotides: TGCAGTGCCAACGACCAGGGGACAGATACGCAGTATTTT. The gene calls are TRBV20-1 and TRBJ2-3; D might be TRBD1 (6 bases). Germline-derived CDR1 and CDR2 are DFQATT and SNEGSKA (reference sequence). This CDR3 is built from 13 residues. Deletions cut 6 bases from V and 3 bases from J, with 13 bases between.

This clonotype was counted only a few times. The chain combines TRBV20-1 with TRBJ1-6, with D maybe TRBD1 (5 bases). V dropped 0 bases and J dropped 8 bases, with 17 bases sitting between them. The length of the CDR3 is 16 residues. The germline gives CDR1 DFQATT, CDR2 SNEGSKA (reference sequence). The CDR3 loop is CSARDTIPGGDSPLHF. The CDR3 nucleotides read TGCAGTGCTAGAGATACAATCCCGGGGGGGGATTCACCCCTCCACTTT.

This clonotype was observed a handful of times. A much larger clone differs from this one at a single base, so this may be a read error. The rearrangement uses TRBV2 and TRBJ2-7; 14 bases line up with TRBD2. Germline CDR1 SNHLY, CDR2 FYNNEI. The V gene end was trimmed by 4 bases and the J gene end by 2 bases; junction bases not matched to a gene: 4. CDR3 length: 16 residues. CDR3: CASSGGTSGSAYEQYF. The CDR3 DNA is TGTGCCAGCAGTGGAGGGACTAGCGGGAGTGCCTACGAGCAGTACTTC.

This clonotype was seen many times. The chain employs TRBV5-1 and TRBJ2-3, with D possibly being TRBD2 (5 bases). Looked up from germline, CDR1 is SGHRS and CDR2 is YFSETQ. The CDR3 extends over 19 amino acids. V lost 3 bases and J 2 bases, leaving 25 bases between the germline ends. The CDR3 sequence is CASSSRGRVSSGPTDTQYF. The CDR3 nucleotides are TGCGCCAGCAGCTCGAGAGGGCGGGTTTCCAGCGGACCCACAGATACGCAGTATTTT.

The gene calls are TRBV5-1 and TRBJ1-5; 7 nucleotides match TRBD1. The CDR3 sequence is 13 residues long. Trimming cost V 4 bases and J 9 bases; bases outside gene matches: 7. From germline, CDR1 is SGHRS and CDR2 YFSETQ. The DNA of the CDR3 is TGCGCCAGCAGCACCACAGGGGCCGGGCCCCAGCATTTT. Its translation: CASSTTGAGPQHF. The whole variable domain, filled in from reference TRBV5-1 and TRBJ1-5, reads KAGVTQTPRYLIKTRGQQVTLSCSPISGHRSVSWYQQTPGQGLQFLFEYFSETQRNKGNFPGRFSGRQFSNSRSEMNVSTLELGDSALYLCASSTTGAGPQHFGDGTRLSIL.

This clonotype was counted only a few times. V usage is TRBV6-2 or TRBV6-3 and J usage is TRBJ2-7; TRBD1 is a possible D gene (5 bases). Looked up from germline, CDR1 is MNHEY and CDR2 is SVGEGT. Trimming removed 0 bases at V and 6 bases at J, with 18 bases between. This CDR3 contains 16 residues. CDR3 protein: CASSYSGQPLGTEQYF. In DNA form, the CDR3 reads TGTGCCAGCAGTTACTCTGGACAACCATTGGGCACCGAGCAGTACTTC.

The sample holds a few counts of this clonotype. This rearrangement joins TRBV6-1 to TRBJ2-7, with D possibly TRBD2 on 5 matching bases. This CDR3 has 14 amino acids. Germline loops: CDR1 MNHNS, CDR2 SASEGT. V gave up 7 bases and J gave up 6 bases, with 19 bases separating them. This CDR3 is CASTQTKTLGEQYF. In DNA form, the CDR3 reads TGTGCCAGCACCCAAACAAAAACACTAGGCGAGCAGTACTTC.

The V gene is TRBV20-1, the J gene TRBJ1-2; perhaps TRBD1 as D (6 bases). The CDR3 consists of 12 residues. Germline V CDR1 and CDR2: DFQATT, SNEGSKA (reference sequence). The V gene lost 3 bases and the J gene lost 4 bases, with 9 bases spanning the gap. The CDR3 reads CSARDSIYGYTF. The CDR3 coding sequence is TGCAGTGCTAGGGACAGTATCTATGGCTACACCTTC.

CDR3 sequence reads: CASVTLKYNEQFF. CDR3 nucleotides: TGTGCCAGCGTGACCCTTAAATACAATGAGCAGTTCTTC. V usage is TRBV6-1 and J usage is TRBJ2-1; D is unclear. V lost 8 bases and J 4 bases, leaving 12 bases between the germline ends. Per germline, CDR1 MNHNS and CDR2 SASEGT. CDR3 length: 13 amino acids.

The J gene is TRBJ2-3, the V gene TRBV9, with 10 bases matching TRBD1. V was pared by 4 bases and J by 7 bases, with 6 bases of the junction left unmatched. The germline V gene encodes CDR1 SGDLS and CDR2 YYNGEE. The CDR3 totals 14 residues. The CDR3 bases are TGTGCCAGCAGCCCCGGACAGGGGGTCAATACGCAGTATTTT. Translated: CASSPGQGVNTQYF.

The V gene is TRBV28, the J gene TRBJ2-3; D remains ambiguous. The DNA end favors TRBJ2-4, so the J call may be wrong. CDR3 length equals 16 residues. Germline CDR1 and CDR2: MDHEN and SYDVKM. CDR3 sequence (DNA): TGTGCCAGCAGTGTCGCCCAAGCAAGAAGCCAAGAGACTCAGTACTTC. Protein sequence: CASSVAQARSQETQYF.

CDR3: CSVYRTEDEKLFF. The CDR3 DNA reads TGCAGCGTTTACCGGACAGAAGATGAAAAACTGTTTTTT. The V gene is TRBV29-1, the J gene TRBJ1-4, with D tentatively TRBD1 (6 bases). Per germline, CDR1 SQVTM and CDR2 ANQGSEA. The CDR3 is 13 amino acids. Trimming shortened V by 5 bases and J by 6 bases, and 13 bases separated the two germline ends.

This clonotype occurred a few times. A read error may account for a junction end that differs from germline. The chain carries TRBV14 and TRBJ2-7; 10 nucleotides line up with TRBD1. The CDR3 contains 15 residues. Per the germline V gene, CDR1 is SGHDN and CDR2 is FVKESK. The CDR3: CASSRSGTGAYAQYF. DNA for the CDR3: TGTGCCAGCAGCCGGAGTGGGACAGGGGCGTACGCGCAGTACTTC.

This clonotype was observed a few times. V gene TRBV30 combines with J gene TRBJ1-2; possible D gene TRBD1, 5 bases. This CDR3 is built from 16 residues. V lost 7 bases and J 0 bases, leaving 21 bases between the germline ends. Germline V gives CDR1 GTSNPN, CDR2 SVGIG (reference sequence). CDR3 region: CAFNPGRLAANYGYTF. CDR3 bases: TGTGCCTTCAACCCGGGACGCTTGGCCGCTAACTATGGCTACACCTTC.

The sample holds many counts of this clonotype. V is TRBV12-3 or TRBV12-4 and J is TRBJ2-5; 13 nucleotides agree with TRBD2. The CDR3 consists of 14 residues. V shed 6 bases, J shed 5 bases, and the junction held 3 bases outside the gene matches. The CDR3 loop is CASSLLAGGETQYF. The CDR3 nucleotides are TGTGCCAGCAGCTTACTAGCGGGAGGGGAGACCCAGTACTTC.

Only a few counts were recorded for this clonotype. This chain connects TRBV20-1 to TRBJ2-7; D is unclear. V lost 0 bases, J lost 0 bases, and 12 bases lay in between. From germline, CDR1 is DFQATT and CDR2 SNEGSKA (reference sequence). The CDR3 covers 15 residues. This CDR3 reads CSARESGRSSYEQYF. CDR3 sequence (DNA): TGCAGTGCTAGAGAGTCTGGAAGAAGCTCCTACGAGCAGTACTTC.

This clonotype was seen ten or more times. The V and J genes are TRBV6-1 and TRBJ2-1; no reliable D call. From germline, CDR1 is MNHNS and CDR2 SASEGT. This CDR3 is built from 13 residues. CDR3 region: CASGLFSYNEQFF. The CDR3 nucleotides read TGTGCAAGTGGGCTTTTCTCCTACAATGAGCAGTTCTTC.

This chain uses TRBV20-1 with TRBJ2-7; TRBD1 aligns across 7 bases. The CDR3 runs 15 residues. After removal of 3 bases from V and 4 bases from J, the junction contained 12 bases not matched to a gene. Germline V gene data show CDR1 as DFQATT and CDR2 as SNEGSKA (reference sequence). In DNA form, the CDR3 reads TGCAGTGCTAGGGGGACAGCGAGCCGAACATACGAGCAGTACTTC. Its protein product is CSARGTASRTYEQYF.

The table lists this clonotype with many counts. The chain uses TRBV12-3 or TRBV12-4 and TRBJ2-1; TRBD2 aligns across 8 bases. The CDR3 is 15 residues long. The J segment lost 9 bases and the V segment lost 6 bases, leaving 13 bases of the junction unmatched. CDR3 coding DNA: TGTGCCAGCAGCCCCCGTAGCGGGACCGCCGGTGAGCAGTTCTTC. Amino acids: CASSPRSGTAGEQFF.

The chain carries TRBV6-1 and TRBJ2-3; D ambiguous. The CDR3 consists of 14 residues. CDR1 and CDR2 from the germline V gene are MNHNS and SASEGT. Trimming left V 7 bases short and J 0 bases short, with 11 bases between. Here the CDR3 reads CASTGQTSTDTQYF. The CDR3, as DNA: TGTGCCAGCACCGGGCAAACTAGCACAGATACGCAGTATTTT.